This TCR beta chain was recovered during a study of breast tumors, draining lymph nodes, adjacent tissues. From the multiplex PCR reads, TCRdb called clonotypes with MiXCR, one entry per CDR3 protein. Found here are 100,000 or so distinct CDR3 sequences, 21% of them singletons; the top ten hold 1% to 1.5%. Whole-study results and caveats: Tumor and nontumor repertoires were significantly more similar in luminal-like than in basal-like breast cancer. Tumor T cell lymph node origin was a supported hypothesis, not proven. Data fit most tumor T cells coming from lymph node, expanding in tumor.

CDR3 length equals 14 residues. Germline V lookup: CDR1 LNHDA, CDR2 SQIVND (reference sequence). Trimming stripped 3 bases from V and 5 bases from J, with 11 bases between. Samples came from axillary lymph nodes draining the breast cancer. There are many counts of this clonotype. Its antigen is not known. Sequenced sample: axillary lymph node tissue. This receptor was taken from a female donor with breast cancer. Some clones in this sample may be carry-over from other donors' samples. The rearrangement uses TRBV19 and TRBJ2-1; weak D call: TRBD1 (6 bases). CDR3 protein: CASSMGEGDNEQFF. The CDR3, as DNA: TGTGCCAGTAGTATGGGAGAGGGGGACAATGAGCAGTTCTTC.